These T cell receptor beta chains were read from a single sample in a study of T cells in localized non-small cell lung cancer. The table came from immunoSEQ multiplex PCR; TCRdb's copy has only in-frame clones and leaves some out. The sample shows around 25,000 clones, around 88% of them seen only once. The starting material was peripheral blood, obtained before any cancer treatment. Every receptor here comes from an older female donor with stage I lung adenocarcinoma. The CDR3 runs from the conserved cysteine through the conserved F or W. A D gene is named only where the DNA matches it firmly. The size field is filled for only some rows; it gives once, few, many or a size class.

CDR3 DNA: TGTGCCAGCAGCGTAGGACAGAACTACGAGCAGTACTTC; CDR3 protein: CASSVGQNYEQYF; J gene: TRBJ2-7; CDR3 length: 13; clone size: -; V gene: TRBV9; D gene: -
CDR3 DNA: TGCGCCAGCAGCTTGGCCGGCCACTCTGGGGCCAACGTCCTGACTTTC; CDR3 protein: CASSLAGHSGANVLTF; J gene: TRBJ2-6; CDR3 length: 16; clone size: once; V gene: TRBV5-1; D gene: -
CDR3 DNA: TGCAGCGTTGAAGATCCCGTTCGCTTAAACTACGAGCAGTACTTC; CDR3 protein: CSVEDPVRLNYEQYF; J gene: TRBJ2-7; CDR3 length: 15; clone size: -; V gene: TRBV29-1; D gene: -
CDR3 DNA: TGTGCCAGCAGCCAAGCCGGGGGGCAGGGAACCCAGCCCCAGCATTTT; CDR3 protein: CASSQAGGQGTQPQHF; J gene: TRBJ1-5; CDR3 length: 16; clone size: -; V gene: TRBV4-2; D gene: -
CDR3 DNA: TGTGCCAGCCCCAAAACCCCCTTAAACACTGAAGCTTTCTTT; CDR3 protein: CASPKTPLNTEAFF; J gene: TRBJ1-1; CDR3 length: 14; clone size: -; V gene: TRBV6-1; D gene: -
CDR3 DNA: TGTGCCAGCAGCAAATTCGAGCGGGAGAATCCCCGGCCCTACAATGAGCAGTTCTTC; CDR3 protein: CASSKFERENPRPYNEQFF; J gene: TRBJ2-1; CDR3 length: 19; clone size: -; V gene: TRBV21-1; D gene: -
CDR3 DNA: TGTGCCAGTGGACTAGCGGGGGAAGAGACCCAGTACTTC; CDR3 protein: CASGLAGEETQYF; J gene: TRBJ2-5; CDR3 length: 13; clone size: -; V gene: TRBV6-6; D gene: TRBD2
CDR3 DNA: TGTGCCAGCAGTTTTTTGGGGGTGTCTGGAAACACCATATATTTT; CDR3 protein: CASSFLGVSGNTIYF; J gene: TRBJ1-3; CDR3 length: 15; clone size: once; V gene: TRBV28; D gene: -
CDR3 DNA: TGTGCCTGGAGTGTACGAGGGGACACTGAAGCTTTCTTT; CDR3 protein: CAWSVRGDTEAFF; J gene: TRBJ1-1; CDR3 length: 13; clone size: -; V gene: TRBV30; D gene: -
CDR3 DNA: TGTGCCAGCAGCTTGACTAGCGGGGGGACCTACGAGCAGTACTTC; CDR3 protein: CASSLTSGGTYEQYF; J gene: TRBJ2-7; CDR3 length: 15; clone size: -; V gene: TRBV5-5; D gene: TRBD2
CDR3 DNA: TGTGCCAGCACGCCCTTCTTACAAGGGAGGCCACCCCTCCACTTT; CDR3 protein: CASTPFLQGRPPLHF; J gene: TRBJ1-6; CDR3 length: 15; clone size: -; V gene: TRBV28; D gene: -
CDR3 DNA: TGTGCCAGCAGCTTAGATCGCGCAGATACGCAGTATTTT; CDR3 protein: CASSLDRADTQYF; J gene: TRBJ2-3; CDR3 length: 13; clone size: once; V gene: TRBV11-3; D gene: -
CDR3 DNA: TGTGCCAGTAGAAACTCGAGGTCACAGAACTATGGCTACACCTTC; CDR3 protein: CASRNSRSQNYGYTF; J gene: TRBJ1-2; CDR3 length: 15; clone size: -; V gene: TRBV19; D gene: -
CDR3 DNA: TGTGCCTGGAGAGATTCAGGGAGGAATTCACCCCTCCACTTT; CDR3 protein: CAWRDSGRNSPLHF; J gene: TRBJ1-6; CDR3 length: 14; clone size: -; V gene: TRBV30; D gene: -
CDR3 DNA: TGTGCCAGCAGCCCAGCGGGCAGGGGCGAGGGCTACACCTTC; CDR3 protein: CASSPAGRGEGYTF; J gene: TRBJ1-2; CDR3 length: 14; clone size: -; V gene: TRBV11-2; D gene: -
CDR3 DNA: TGTGCCAGCAGCTTTGGCTTAGCAGGGAAGATGTCCGGGGAGCTGTTTTTT; CDR3 protein: CASSFGLAGKMSGELFF; J gene: TRBJ2-2; CDR3 length: 17; clone size: -; V gene: TRBV5-6; D gene: -
CDR3 DNA: TGTGCCAGTAGTATCGACCTCCTAACTGGGGCAGGGGTTGGTGGCTACACCTTC; CDR3 protein: CASSIDLLTGAGVGGYTF; J gene: TRBJ1-2; CDR3 length: 18; clone size: -; V gene: TRBV19; D gene: -
CDR3 DNA: TGTGCCAGCTCCCTGGGCGGGGGGGCGGCAGATACGCAGTATTTT; CDR3 protein: CASSLGGGAADTQYF; J gene: TRBJ2-3; CDR3 length: 15; clone size: few; V gene: TRBV7-3; D gene: TRBD2
CDR3 DNA: TGTGCCAGCAGCTTTGGGGAGGGGCGCTACGAGCAGTACTTC; CDR3 protein: CASSFGEGRYEQYF; J gene: TRBJ2-7; CDR3 length: 14; clone size: -; V gene: TRBV5-6; D gene: TRBD2
CDR3 DNA: TGTGCCAGCAGACAGACTAGCGGCCAAGAGACCCAGTACTTC; CDR3 protein: CASRQTSGQETQYF; J gene: TRBJ2-5; CDR3 length: 14; clone size: -; V gene: TRBV11-2; D gene: TRBD2
CDR3 DNA: TGCGCCAGCAGCCAAGACTATCTCGGCAGGGAGCAGTTCTTC; CDR3 protein: CASSQDYLGREQFF; J gene: TRBJ2-1; CDR3 length: 14; clone size: -; V gene: TRBV4-1; D gene: -
CDR3 DNA: TGTGCCAGCTCAGAAGGGACAGCTAGCTCTGGAAACACCATATATTTT; CDR3 protein: CASSEGTASSGNTIYF; J gene: TRBJ1-3; CDR3 length: 16; clone size: -; V gene: TRBV18; D gene: TRBD1
CDR3 DNA: TGTGCCAGTAGTATCATAGCGGCATTAGGGTACAATGAGCAGTTCTTC; CDR3 protein: CASSIIAALGYNEQFF; J gene: TRBJ2-1; CDR3 length: 16; clone size: -; V gene: TRBV19; D gene: -
CDR3 DNA: TGTGCCAGCAGCTTAGTCGGGGAGCTGTTTTTT; CDR3 protein: CASSLVGELFF; J gene: TRBJ2-2; CDR3 length: 11; clone size: -; V gene: TRBV11-3; D gene: -
CDR3 DNA: TGTGCCAGCAGCTTAGCGGTCGGGGGGGAGACCCAGTACTTC; CDR3 protein: CASSLAVGGETQYF; J gene: TRBJ2-5; CDR3 length: 14; clone size: -; V gene: TRBV7-9; D gene: TRBD2
CDR3 DNA: TGTGCCAGCAGCTTGGGTGCGGGACAGGGGGCTGACGGCTACACCTTC; CDR3 protein: CASSLGAGQGADGYTF; J gene: TRBJ1-2; CDR3 length: 16; clone size: -; V gene: TRBV5-5; D gene: TRBD1
CDR3 DNA: TGTGCCAGCGAAGGGGACCTCACTGAAGCTTTCTTT; CDR3 protein: CASEGDLTEAFF; J gene: TRBJ1-1; CDR3 length: 12; clone size: -; V gene: TRBV6-6; D gene: -
CDR3 DNA: TGTGCCAGCAGCCAAGAATCGTTAACCTACGAGCAGTACTTC; CDR3 protein: CASSQESLTYEQYF; J gene: TRBJ2-7; CDR3 length: 14; clone size: -; V gene: TRBV4-2; D gene: -
CDR3 DNA: TGTGCCTGGAGTGGGACAGGGAGGAATCAGCCCCAGCATTTT; CDR3 protein: CAWSGTGRNQPQHF; J gene: TRBJ1-5; CDR3 length: 14; clone size: -; V gene: TRBV30; D gene: TRBD1